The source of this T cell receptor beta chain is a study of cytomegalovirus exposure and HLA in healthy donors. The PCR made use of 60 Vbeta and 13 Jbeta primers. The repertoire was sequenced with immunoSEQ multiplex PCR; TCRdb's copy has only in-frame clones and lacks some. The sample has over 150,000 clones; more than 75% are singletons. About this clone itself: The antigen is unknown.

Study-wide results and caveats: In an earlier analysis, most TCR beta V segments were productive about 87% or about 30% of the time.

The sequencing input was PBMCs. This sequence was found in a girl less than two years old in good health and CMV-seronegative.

The chain's CDR3 is CASRGTIHEQYF. DNA for the CDR3: TGTGCCAGCAGGGGCACAATCCACGAGCAGTACTTC. J is TRBJ2-7 and V is TRBV2; D ambiguous. CDR1 is SNHLY and CDR2 is FYNNEI in the germline V gene. V lost 6 bases, J lost 5 bases, and 11 bases lay in between. The CDR3 covers 12 residues. The entire variable domain, with the rest obtained from reference TRBV2 and TRBJ2-7, is as follows: EPEVTQTPSHQVTQMGQEVILRCVPISNHLYFYWYRQILGQKVEFLVSFYNNEISEKSEIFDDQFSVERPDGSNFTLKIRSTKLEDSAMYFCASRGTIHEQYFGPGTRLTVT.